These T cell receptor beta chains were read from a single sample in a study of blood T cell repertoires in COVID-19. Method: immunoSEQ multiplex PCR; TCRdb's copy keeps in-frame clones and lacks some. In the table there are 250,000 to 300,000 clones, over 75% of which are singletons. The sequenced sample was peripheral blood. The source is a woman in her seventies with acute or convalescent COVID-19. CDR3s include the opening cysteine and the closing phenylalanine or tryptophan. A D gene is named only where the DNA matches it firmly. Clone size is not always given. Where it is, it says once, few, many or a class for expanded clones.

clone size: -; D gene: -; J gene: TRBJ2-5; V gene: TRBV5-4; CDR3 protein: CASSQTLGETQYF; CDR3 DNA: TGTGCCAGCAGCCAAACCCTGGGCGAGACCCAGTACTTC
clone size: -; D gene: -; J gene: TRBJ1-2; V gene: TRBV29-1; CDR3 protein: CSVEGTGPYGYTF; CDR3 DNA: TGCAGCGTTGAAGGAACAGGCCCCTATGGCTACACCTTC
clone size: -; D gene: TRBD1; J gene: TRBJ2-1; V gene: TRBV5-1; CDR3 protein: CASSVRTGAYNEQFF; CDR3 DNA: TGCGCCAGCAGCGTACGGACAGGGGCCTACAATGAGCAGTTCTTC
clone size: once; D gene: -; J gene: TRBJ1-1; V gene: TRBV7-9; CDR3 protein: CASSSKRETEAFF; CDR3 DNA: TGTGCCAGCAGCTCAAAGCGGGAAACTGAAGCTTTCTTT
clone size: -; D gene: TRBD1; J gene: TRBJ1-1; V gene: TRBV28; CDR3 protein: CASSSYRGKDTEAFF; CDR3 DNA: TGTGCCAGCAGTTCCTACAGGGGAAAGGACACTGAAGCTTTCTTT
clone size: -; D gene: TRBD1; J gene: TRBJ1-1; V gene: TRBV7-9; CDR3 protein: CASSRTGQANDEAFF; CDR3 DNA: TGTGCCAGCAGCCGAACAGGACAGGCGAATGATGAAGCTTTCTTT
clone size: once; D gene: TRBD2; J gene: TRBJ2-1; V gene: TRBV10-3; CDR3 protein: CAISPPPASGGAVIF; CDR3 DNA: TGTGCCATCAGCCCGCCCCCAGCTAGCGGGGGGGCGGTGATCTTC
clone size: -; D gene: TRBD2; J gene: TRBJ2-2; V gene: TRBV5-4; CDR3 protein: CASSSPSGDTGELFF; CDR3 DNA: TGTGCCAGCAGCTCCCCTAGCGGGGACACCGGGGAGCTGTTTTTT
clone size: -; D gene: -; J gene: TRBJ2-5; V gene: TRBV1; CDR3 protein: CTSSYDRAQGETQYF; CDR3 DNA: TGCACCAGCAGCTACGACAGGGCCCAAGGAGAGACCCAGTACTTC
clone size: few; D gene: -; J gene: TRBJ1-2; V gene: TRBV5-1; CDR3 protein: CASSLGQLANYGYTF; CDR3 DNA: TGCGCCAGCAGCTTGGGACAGCTAGCTAACTATGGCTACACCTTC
clone size: -; D gene: TRBD1; J gene: TRBJ1-2; V gene: TRBV20-1; CDR3 protein: CSASAQPGQGGGYTF; CDR3 DNA: TGCAGTGCTAGTGCACAGCCGGGACAGGGAGGCGGCTACACCTTC
clone size: once; D gene: -; J gene: TRBJ1-1; V gene: TRBV6-5; CDR3 protein: CASLLTMNTEAFF; CDR3 DNA: TGTGCCAGCTTACTCACCATGAACACTGAAGCTTTCTTT
clone size: -; D gene: TRBD1; J gene: TRBJ2-3; V gene: TRBV3-1/TRBV3-2; CDR3 protein: CASSQATGADTQYF; CDR3 DNA: TGTGCCAGCAGCCAAGCGACAGGGGCAGATACGCAGTATTTT
clone size: -; D gene: -; J gene: TRBJ1-1; V gene: TRBV13; CDR3 protein: CASSFGQFGTEAFF; CDR3 DNA: TGTGCCAGCAGCTTCGGACAGTTTGGGACTGAAGCTTTCTTT
clone size: -; D gene: TRBD1; J gene: TRBJ1-1; V gene: TRBV29-1; CDR3 protein: CSVEQGGLNTEAFF; CDR3 DNA: TGCAGCGTTGAACAGGGGGGACTGAACACTGAAGCTTTCTTT
clone size: -; D gene: -; J gene: TRBJ1-4; V gene: TRBV6-5; CDR3 protein: CASSSTSSTNEKLFF; CDR3 DNA: TGTGCCAGCAGTTCTACTAGCTCAACTAATGAAAAACTGTTTTTT
clone size: -; D gene: -; J gene: TRBJ1-1; V gene: TRBV6-5; CDR3 protein: CAGRTGNTEAFF; CDR3 DNA: TGTGCCGGACGAACAGGGAACACTGAAGCTTTCTTT
clone size: -; D gene: -; J gene: TRBJ2-7; V gene: TRBV7-9; CDR3 protein: CASSLRGSEGEQYF; CDR3 DNA: TGTGCCAGCAGCTTACGGGGGAGCGAGGGCGAGCAGTACTTC
clone size: -; D gene: -; J gene: TRBJ1-2; V gene: TRBV24-1; CDR3 protein: CATSDAKYGYTF; CDR3 DNA: TGTGCCACCAGTGATGCGAAATATGGCTACACCTTC
clone size: -; D gene: TRBD2; J gene: TRBJ2-3; V gene: TRBV5-6; CDR3 protein: CASSPRWAGGPLNTDTQYF; CDR3 DNA: TGTGCCAGCAGCCCCCGATGGGCGGGGGGGCCGTTGAACACAGATACGCAGTATTTT
clone size: -; D gene: -; J gene: TRBJ1-6; V gene: TRBV11-2; CDR3 protein: CASSLDGGGNSPLHF; CDR3 DNA: TGTGCCAGCAGCTTAGACGGGGGTGGGAATTCACCCCTCCACTTT
clone size: -; D gene: TRBD2; J gene: TRBJ2-2; V gene: TRBV12-3/TRBV12-4; CDR3 protein: CASSLGGAGELFF; CDR3 DNA: TGTGCCAGCAGCCTGGGAGGGGCCGGGGAGCTGTTTTTT
clone size: -; D gene: TRBD1; J gene: TRBJ2-5; V gene: TRBV5-6; CDR3 protein: CASSLGRGRLETQYF; CDR3 DNA: TGTGCCAGCAGCTTGGGCAGGGGGCGGTTGGAGACCCAGTACTTC
clone size: -; D gene: TRBD1; J gene: TRBJ1-1; V gene: TRBV2; CDR3 protein: CASRDLTGKAFF; CDR3 DNA: TGTGCCAGCAGGGACCTGACAGGGAAAGCTTTCTTT
clone size: -; D gene: -; J gene: TRBJ2-1; V gene: TRBV6-2/TRBV6-3; CDR3 protein: CASSYILGSGASSYNEQFF; CDR3 DNA: TGTGCCAGCAGTTACATACTTGGTAGCGGCGCGAGCTCCTACAATGAGCAGTTCTTC
clone size: once; D gene: -; J gene: TRBJ1-2; V gene: TRBV2; CDR3 protein: CASTAGQPYIYGYTF; CDR3 DNA: TGTGCCAGCACCGCCGGACAGCCTTACATCTATGGCTACACCTTC
clone size: -; D gene: TRBD1; J gene: TRBJ2-2; V gene: TRBV9; CDR3 protein: CASSINRGRTGELFF; CDR3 DNA: TGTGCCAGCAGCATCAACAGGGGTCGTACCGGGGAGCTGTTTTTT
clone size: -; D gene: TRBD1; J gene: TRBJ1-4; V gene: TRBV9; CDR3 protein: CASSVRPGGSEKLFF; CDR3 DNA: TGTGCCAGCAGCGTACGCCCAGGGGGCAGTGAAAAACTGTTTTTT
clone size: -; D gene: TRBD1; J gene: TRBJ2-3; V gene: TRBV5-1; CDR3 protein: CASSSGQGEDTQYF; CDR3 DNA: TGCGCCAGCAGCTCGGGACAGGGGGAAGATACGCAGTATTTT
clone size: -; D gene: -; J gene: TRBJ1-1; V gene: TRBV3-1/TRBV3-2; CDR3 protein: CASSYTGKDTEAFF; CDR3 DNA: TGTGCCAGCAGCTATACAGGGAAAGACACTGAAGCTTTCTTT
clone size: -; D gene: -; J gene: TRBJ1-1; V gene: TRBV4-1; CDR3 protein: CASSLTGRLEAFF; CDR3 DNA: TGCGCCAGCAGCTTAACAGGGCGTTTAGAAGCTTTCTTT
clone size: -; D gene: -; J gene: TRBJ2-1; V gene: TRBV5-1; CDR3 protein: CASNRGQNYNEQFF; CDR3 DNA: TGCGCCAGCAATAGAGGGCAGAACTACAATGAGCAGTTCTTC
clone size: -; D gene: -; J gene: TRBJ2-5; V gene: TRBV10-2; CDR3 protein: CASSEGGETGQETQYF; CDR3 DNA: TGCGCCAGCAGTGAGGGTGGAGAGACTGGCCAAGAGACCCAGTACTTC
clone size: -; D gene: -; J gene: TRBJ1-6; V gene: TRBV6-6; CDR3 protein: CASSYSGGPNSPLHF; CDR3 DNA: TGTGCCAGCAGTTACTCCGGGGGACCAAATTCACCCCTCCACTTT
clone size: -; D gene: -; J gene: TRBJ1-1; V gene: TRBV5-1; CDR3 protein: CASSLAGGLRGTEAFF; CDR3 DNA: TGCGCCAGCAGCTTGGCCGGCGGCCTCCGAGGGACTGAAGCTTTCTTT
clone size: -; D gene: -; J gene: TRBJ1-3; V gene: TRBV7-9; CDR3 protein: CASSLGDSYSGNTIYF; CDR3 DNA: TGTGCCAGCAGCTTAGGAGACAGCTACTCTGGAAACACCATATATTTT
clone size: once; D gene: TRBD2; J gene: TRBJ2-1; V gene: TRBV5-4; CDR3 protein: CASSLAAGASYNEQFF; CDR3 DNA: TGTGCCAGCAGCTTAGCAGCGGGGGCTTCCTACAATGAGCAGTTCTTC